The 17 T cell receptor beta chains listed next were all sequenced from one sample in a study of T-cell reconstitution after alpha-beta-depleted transplantation in children. The library targeted TCRbeta and was prepared with unique molecular identifiers. TCRdb reanalysed the PCR reads using MiXCR and keeps one entry per CDR3 protein. The sample lists about 610,000 distinct CDR3 sequences; 8% to 11% were seen once. The starting material was PBMCs from the stem cell graft donor, obtained from the stem cell graft. Receptors were obtained from a human donor who donated a stem cell graft to a child with acute myeloid leukemia.

This chain connects TRBV20-1 to TRBJ2-7, with 7 bases identical to TRBD2. This CDR3 has 12 residues. With V trimmed by 6 bases and J by 6 bases, 8 bases remained unmatched. The germline V gene encodes CDR1 DFQATT and CDR2 SNEGSKA (reference sequence). CDR3 in DNA: TGCAGTGCGGAGGGAGGGCCTCTCGAGCAGTACTTC. Its translation: CSAEGGPLEQYF.

The sample holds many counts of this clonotype. The genes are TRBV6-1 and TRBJ2-1, with TRBD2 matching over 10 bases. Germline lookup yields CDR1 MNHNS and CDR2 SASEGT. This CDR3 has 15 amino acids. Trimming at V came to 6 bases and at J to 2 bases, leaving 4 bases not matched to a gene. Written as DNA, the CDR3 is TGTGCCAGCAGAGGACTAGCGGTAACCTACAATGAGCAGTTCTTC. As protein: CASRGLAVTYNEQFF.

This clonotype was observed a few times. The V call is TRBV6-2 or TRBV6-3, the J call TRBJ1-6, with no clear D. CDR3 length equals 15 residues. V was clipped by 0 bases and J by 0 bases, with 3 bases between them. Per the germline V gene, CDR1 is MNHEY and CDR2 is SVGEGT. Here the CDR3 reads CASSYSGSYNSPLHF. In nucleotides, the CDR3 is TGTGCCAGCAGTTACTCGGGCTCCTATAATTCACCCCTCCACTTT.

This clonotype was seen more than once but under ten times. The chain links TRBV15 to TRBJ2-5; D is possibly TRBD2 (7 bases). Germline CDR1 LNHNV, CDR2 YYDKDF (reference sequence). This CDR3 has 16 residues. V shed 5 bases and J shed 1 base, with 17 bases lying between them. This CDR3 reads CATSSSAGGLQETQYF. Here the CDR3 DNA reads TGTGCCACCAGCTCCTCGGCCGGGGGGCTCCAAGAGACCCAGTACTTC.

This chain connects TRBV4-3 to TRBJ2-7, with D tentatively TRBD2 (5 bases). The ends were cut back, 1 base at V and 6 bases at J, with 10 bases in the middle. The CDR3 totals 13 residues. CDR1 and CDR2 (germline): LGHNA, YSLEER. The CDR3 is CASSQVTGFEQYF. The DNA of the CDR3 is TGCGCCAGCAGCCAAGTCACGGGGTTCGAGCAGTACTTC.

This clonotype was recorded many times. The J gene is TRBJ2-7, the V gene TRBV25-1; the D gene is possibly TRBD2 (5 bases). There are 16 residues in the CDR3. CDR1 and CDR2 from the germline V gene are MGHDK and SYGVNS. Trimming pared 6 bases from V and 0 bases from J, leaving 18 bases between. The CDR3 loop is CASSPLTSPSSYEQYF. Here the CDR3 DNA reads TGTGCCAGCAGCCCACTTACTAGTCCGAGCTCCTACGAGCAGTACTTC.

Many counts were recorded for this clonotype. The chain joins TRBV20-1 to TRBJ2-7, with D possibly TRBD1 on 6 matching bases. Trimming shortened V by 5 bases and J by 1 base, and 12 bases separated the two germline ends. Germline values: CDR1 DFQATT, CDR2 SNEGSKA (reference sequence). This CDR3 is 13 amino acids long. The CDR3 nucleotides read TGCAGTGCTCCGCTACAGGGTTCCTACGAGCAGTACTTC. Translating it yields CSAPLQGSYEQYF.

This clonotype was detected a few times. The J gene is TRBJ2-2, the V gene TRBV5-6, with TRBD1 identical over 8 bases. V lost 4 bases, J lost 6 bases, and 11 bases stayed unmatched. The length of the CDR3 is 16 residues. Germline lookup yields CDR1 SGHDT and CDR2 YYEEEE. The CDR3 spells CASSRTSAGGAGELFF. CDR3 DNA sequence: TGTGCCAGCAGCCGGACTTCGGCAGGGGGCGCCGGGGAGCTGTTTTTT.

The chain has TRBV6-4 and TRBJ2-1; TRBD2 matches at 9 bases. Germline V gene data show CDR1 as MRHNA and CDR2 as SNTAGT. CDR3 size: 12 residues. With 7 bases clipped from V and 15 bases from J, the junction kept 10 bases outside the gene matches. The CDR3 loop reads CASKPAAGGLFF. Written as DNA, the CDR3 is TGTGCCAGCAAACCCGCGGCGGGGGGGCTGTTCTTC.

The J gene is TRBJ2-3, the V gene TRBV7-2; 8 bases fit TRBD2. From germline, CDR1 is SGHTA and CDR2 FQGNSA. J was trimmed by 2 bases and V by 2 bases; bases with no gene match: 6. CDR3 size: 16 residues. The CDR3 DNA is TGTGCCAGCAGCTTACGCCGTAGCGGGAACACAGATACGCAGTATTTT. Amino acids: CASSLRRSGNTDTQYF.

This clonotype was observed many times. This chain connects TRBV7-2 to TRBJ2-3; a weak D match, TRBD1 (6 bases). V lost 9 bases and J 2 bases, leaving 12 bases between the germline ends. CDR3 length: 13 amino acids. CDR1 and CDR2 (germline): SGHTA, FQGNSA. CDR3 in DNA: TGTGCCAGTTGCAGGGGTTACACAGATACGCAGTATTTT. The encoded protein is CASCRGYTDTQYF.

The chain has TRBV7-9 and TRBJ1-2; 9 nucleotides line up with TRBD1. After removal of 2 bases from V and 0 bases from J, the junction contained 4 bases not matched to a gene. This CDR3 comprises 16 residues. CDR1 is SEHNR, CDR2 FQNEAQ, per germline (reference sequence). The CDR3 bases are TGTGCCAGCAGCTTAAAACAGGGGGCCTCTAACTATGGCTACACCTTC. Translated, it gives CASSLKQGASNYGYTF.

This clonotype was observed a handful of times. This chain links TRBV12-3 or TRBV12-4 with TRBJ1-1; a weak D match, TRBD1 (6 bases). CDR3 length: 14 amino acids. V was shortened by 0 bases and J by 6 bases, with 11 bases between the two germline ends. The CDR3: CASSLARGKAEAFF. CDR3 DNA sequence: TGTGCCAGCAGTTTAGCGAGGGGGAAGGCTGAAGCTTTCTTT.

This sequence joins TRBV3-1 and TRBJ2-7; 7 bases map to TRBD1. Germline V lookup: CDR1 LGHDT, CDR2 YNNKEL (reference sequence). This CDR3 spans 16 amino acids. J lost 3 bases, V lost 1 base, and 9 bases had no gene match. The CDR3 here is CASSQGQGSSLYEQYF. In DNA, the CDR3 is TGTGCCAGCAGCCAAGGACAGGGTAGTAGCCTCTACGAGCAGTACTTC.

This clonotype occurred a few times. The V call is TRBV20-1, the J call TRBJ2-1, with D possibly being TRBD1 or TRBD2 (5 bases each). This CDR3 contains 16 residues. In germline, CDR1 is DFQATT, CDR2 SNEGSKA (reference sequence). The V end was cut by 2 bases, the J end by 4 bases, with 18 bases between. CDR3 DNA: TGCAGTGCTAGATATGAGGGACCCCGTGCGTACAATGAGCAGTTCTTC. Amino acid sequence: CSARYEGPRAYNEQFF.

The CDR3, as DNA: TGTGCCACCCTATCAGCTCAGACCCAGTACTTC. This encodes CATLSAQTQYF. The chain has TRBV7-2 and TRBJ2-5; D uncertain. This CDR3 is built from 11 residues. The V gene lost 10 bases and the J gene lost 6 bases, with 12 bases spanning the gap. Germline V gene data show CDR1 as SGHTA and CDR2 as FQGNSA.

A remark on this clonotype: Mismatch with germline at one junction end may stem from a read error. The chain combines TRBV13 with TRBJ1-6, with D hard to call. From germline, CDR1 is PRHDT and CDR2 FYEKMQ (reference sequence). The CDR3 covers 14 residues. In nucleotides, the CDR3 is TGTGCCAGCACCTTATTTAGCTATAATTCACCCCTCCACTTT. This sequence encodes CASTLFSYNSPLHF.